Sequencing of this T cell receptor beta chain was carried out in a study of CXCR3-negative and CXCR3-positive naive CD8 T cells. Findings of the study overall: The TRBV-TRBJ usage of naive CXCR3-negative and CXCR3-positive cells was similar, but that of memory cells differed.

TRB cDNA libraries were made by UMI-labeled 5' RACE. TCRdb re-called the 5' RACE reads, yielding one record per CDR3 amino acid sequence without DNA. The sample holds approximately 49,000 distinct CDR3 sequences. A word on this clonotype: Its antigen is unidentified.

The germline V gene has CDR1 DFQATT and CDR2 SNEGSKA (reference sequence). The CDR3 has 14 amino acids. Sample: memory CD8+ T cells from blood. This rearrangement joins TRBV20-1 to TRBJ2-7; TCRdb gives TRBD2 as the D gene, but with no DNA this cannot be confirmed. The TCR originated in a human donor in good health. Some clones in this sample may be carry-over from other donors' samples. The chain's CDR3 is CSAEGTDISGEQYF.